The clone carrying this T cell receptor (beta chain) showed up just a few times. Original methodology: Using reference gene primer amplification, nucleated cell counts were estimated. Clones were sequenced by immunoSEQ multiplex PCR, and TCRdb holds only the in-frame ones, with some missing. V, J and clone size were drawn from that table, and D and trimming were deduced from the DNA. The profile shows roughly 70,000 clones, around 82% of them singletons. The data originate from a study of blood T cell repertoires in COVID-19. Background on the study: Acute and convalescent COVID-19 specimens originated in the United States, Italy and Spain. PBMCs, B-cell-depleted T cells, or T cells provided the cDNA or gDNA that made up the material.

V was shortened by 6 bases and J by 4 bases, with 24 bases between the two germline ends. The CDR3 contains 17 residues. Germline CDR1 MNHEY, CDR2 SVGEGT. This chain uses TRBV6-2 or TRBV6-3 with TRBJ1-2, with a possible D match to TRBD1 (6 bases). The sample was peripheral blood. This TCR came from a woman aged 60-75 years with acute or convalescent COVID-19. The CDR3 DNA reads TGTGCCAGCAGCTCGACTCAACAGGGATCTTTTGTCTATGGCTACACCTTC. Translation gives CASSSTQQGSFVYGYTF.